The rows below give T cell receptor beta chains drawn from one sample of a study of shared clonotypes between healthy human individuals. Repertoires were generated with immunoSEQ multiplex PCR, while TCRdb's copy carries only in-frame clones and drops some. The sample has some 200,000 clones; 65% to 80% are singletons. Sequenced input: memory CD4+ T cells sorted from blood. These receptors all come from a young man in good health. Each CDR3 is given with its conserved first and last residue. A D gene is named only where the DNA matches it firmly. Some rows have no size entry. The others give once, few or many, or a class for an expanded clone.

.	TRBV6-4	TRBJ2-1	.	TGTGCCAGCAGTGACTCGGGGGCAGCAGGATACAATGAGCAGTTCTTC	CASSDSGAAGYNEQFF
few	TRBV11-2	TRBJ2-2	TRBD2	TGTGCCAGCAGCTTGTGGATCCTAGCGGGGGATTCCGGGGAGCTGTTTTTT	CASSLWILAGDSGELFF
few	TRBV5-6	TRBJ1-3	.	TGTGCCAGCAGCTTCCGCCCGGGGGCTGGAAACACCATATATTTT	CASSFRPGAGNTIYF
.	TRBV9	TRBJ2-5	TRBD2	TGTGCCAGCAGCCTGGGACTAGCATTGGAGACCCAGTACTTC	CASSLGLALETQYF
.	TRBV29-1	TRBJ2-3	.	TGCAGCGTTGAATCGGTAAAGAGCACAGATACGCAGTATTTT	CSVESVKSTDTQYF
.	TRBV6-5	TRBJ1-2	TRBD1	TGTGCCAGCACGCGGGACAGGGGGCATGGCTACACCTTC	CASTRDRGHGYTF
once	TRBV28	TRBJ2-7	TRBD2	TGTGCCAGCAGTCTTAGCGGGGCCTCGGCCGAGCAGTACTTC	CASSLSGASAEQYF
medium-sized	TRBV7-9	TRBJ2-7	.	TGTGCCAGCAGCCGCAGCGGTCGGGGGGAGCAGTACTTC	CASSRSGRGEQYF
.	TRBV9	TRBJ2-3	TRBD2	TGTGCCAGCAGCGTAGCGGGAGGCGGCACAGATACGCAGTATTTT	CASSVAGGGTDTQYF
.	TRBV7-9	TRBJ2-5	.	TGTGCCAGCAGCCCCCCGCCCCCAGGGTCCCAGTACTTC	CASSPPPPGSQYF
.	TRBV4-1	TRBJ2-7	TRBD2	TGCGCCAGCAGTTACACTAGCGGGAGTATGTACGAGCAGTACTTC	CASSYTSGSMYEQYF
few	TRBV5-5	TRBJ2-2	.	TGTGCCAGCAGCTTGAGTTCGAACACCGGGGAGCTGTTTTTT	CASSLSSNTGELFF
.	TRBV9	TRBJ2-3	.	TGTGCCAGCAGCGTCCGTAGAGTAGGCACAGATACGCAGTATTTT	CASSVRRVGTDTQYF
.	TRBV28	TRBJ2-6	.	TGTGCCAGCAACAGCGACAGGCTTGCTAGCTCTGGGGCCAACGTCCTGACTTTC	CASNSDRLASSGANVLTF
.	TRBV4-1	TRBJ2-3	.	TGCGCCAGCAGCCTCGGGACTCTAAGCACAGATACGCAGTATTTT	CASSLGTLSTDTQYF
.	TRBV28	TRBJ1-2	.	TGTGCCAGCAGTTTAGGAGTGGACGGGGGCGGCTACACCTTC	CASSLGVDGGGYTF
.	TRBV29-1	TRBJ2-1	.	TGCAGCGTTGAATATCGGGTAGGGAATGAGCAGTTCTTC	CSVEYRVGNEQFF
.	TRBV11-2	TRBJ2-1	TRBD2	TGTGCCAGCGACGGGATGGGGACTAGCTACTACAATGAGCAGTTCTTC	CASDGMGTSYYNEQFF
few	TRBV5-1	TRBJ1-5	TRBD1	TGCGCCAGCAGCTTGGGGCAGGGGGGCCAGCCCCAGCATTTT	CASSLGQGGQPQHF
.	TRBV11-2	TRBJ2-7	TRBD2	TGTGCCAGCAGCGTGACAGTATCGCTAGCGGACTACTACGAGCAGTACTTC	CASSVTVSLADYYEQYF
few	TRBV9	TRBJ2-3	.	TGTGCCAGCAGCGCCACAGGGTCTAGCACAGATACGCAGTATTTT	CASSATGSSTDTQYF
.	TRBV9	TRBJ2-1	TRBD2	TGTGCCAGCAGCCCTCCAGCGGGGGGCGAATTCTCCTACAATGAGCAGTTCTTC	CASSPPAGGEFSYNEQFF
.	TRBV7-6	TRBJ2-7	TRBD2	TGTGCCAGCAGCGCCGTCGTCGCGGGAGGAGGCTACGAGCAGTACTTC	CASSAVVAGGGYEQYF
.	TRBV10-3	TRBJ1-5	.	TGTGCCATCAGTGGGACCGCCGCAAGTCAGCCCCAGCATTTT	CAISGTAASQPQHF
.	TRBV7-9	TRBJ2-7	.	TGTGCCAGCAGCTTAATCAGCGGTAGCTCCTACGAGCAGTACTTC	CASSLISGSSYEQYF
.	TRBV7-3	TRBJ2-5	.	TGTGCCAGCAGCTTAACCGGGAGTATGAGAGAGACCCAGTACTTC	CASSLTGSMRETQYF
.	TRBV6-1	TRBJ1-2	.	TGTGCCAGCAGTGTTACAGGAAGTTTGGCGTATGGCTACACCTTC	CASSVTGSLAYGYTF
.	TRBV15	TRBJ1-5	TRBD1	TGTGCCACGGGGGACAGGGGCGGACAGCCCCAGCATTTT	CATGDRGGQPQHF
once	TRBV12-5	TRBJ2-1	TRBD2	TGTGCTAGTGGTTTGAACGGGAGGGCCCTCAATGAGCAGTTCTTC	CASGLNGRALNEQFF
.	TRBV9	TRBJ2-1	TRBD2	TGTGCCAGCAGCGTAGGAGGGAGGGGAGGCAATGAGCAGTTCTTC	CASSVGGRGGNEQFF
once	TRBV29-1	TRBJ2-1	.	TGCAGCGTGGAAGGTAGCGGATACAATGAGCAGTTCTTC	CSVEGSGYNEQFF
.	TRBV6-1	TRBJ2-7	TRBD2	TGTGCCAGCATTTTGACTAGCGGGTTACGCGAGCAGTACTTC	CASILTSGLREQYF
.	TRBV28	TRBJ2-4	TRBD1	TGTGCCGGGAGCAGGAGGACAGGGACAAACATTCAGTACTTC	CAGSRRTGTNIQYF
.	TRBV11-2	TRBJ2-2	.	TGTGCCAGCAGCTTAGGGTCCCTGGGGGAGCTGTTTTTT	CASSLGSLGELFF